These 3 T cell receptor beta chains were all obtained from the same sample, sequenced in a study of cytomegalovirus exposure and HLA in healthy donors. In the PCR, 60 Vbeta and 13 Jbeta primers were used. Generated by immunoSEQ multiplex PCR, the TCRdb table keeps only in-frame clones and is missing some. The sample records about 150,000 clones, roughly a tenth being singletons. Sequencing was carried out using PBMCs. The receptors derive from a male donor in good health and CMV-seronegative.

This clone was counted a few times. This rearrangement joins TRBV4-1 to TRBJ1-2; no clear D gene. The V end was cut by 1 base, the J end by 4 bases, with 13 bases between. Germline values: CDR1 MGHRA, CDR2 YSYEKL. CDR3 length equals 15 residues. CDR3 loop: CASSQVPVGVYGYTF. CDR3 sequence (DNA): TGCGCCAGCAGCCAAGTTCCAGTGGGAGTCTATGGCTACACCTTC.

V is TRBV19 and J is TRBJ2-3; TRBD2 matches at 10 bases. Trimming took 8 bases from V and 2 from J; bases not matched to a gene: 13. Germline lookup yields CDR1 LNHDA and CDR2 SQIVND (reference sequence). The CDR3 runs 17 residues. CDR3 coding DNA: TGTGCCAGTGGATTTTTTAGCGGGGGGACCAACACAGATACGCAGTATTTT. This encodes CASGFFSGGTNTDTQYF. Combining the CDR3 with reference TRBV19 and TRBJ2-3 gives the whole variable domain DGGITQSPKYLFRKEGQNVTLSCEQNLNHDAMYWYRQDPGQGLRLIYYSQIVNDFQKGDIAEGYSVSREKKESFPLTVTSAQKNPTAFYLCASGFFSGGTNTDTQYFGPGTRLTVL.

About this clone itself: The sample contains more than one DNA sequence encoding this CDR3. J is TRBJ1-2 and V is TRBV28, with no clear D. The CDR3 length is 13 residues. Per the germline V gene, CDR1 is MDHEN and CDR2 is SYDVKM. Deletions cut 6 bases from V and 5 bases from J, with 13 bases between. The CDR3 bases are TGTGCCAGCAGCCTGGACCGGGGTTATGGCTACACCTTC. This codes for CASSLDRGYGYTF.